This T cell receptor (beta chain) was documented in a study of CD8+CD57+ T cells in acquired aplastic anemia. Overall study context: Sorted CD4+ and CD8+ cells yielded approximately 3.4 ug of DNA on average.

A remark on this clonotype: The target antigen is unknown. One end of the junction fails to match germline, which may point to a read error.

Overall study results and limits: A set of twenty-nine CD8+ CDR3 sequences was shared between patients and controls, and these sequences appeared highly expressed in patients.

Per the germline V gene, CDR1 is ENHRY and CDR2 is SYGVKD. The CDR3 consists of 16 residues. TCR beta VDJ and CDR3 profiles were obtained from a genomic DNA template. TCRdb re-derived calls from the reads in MiXCR, one entry per CDR3 protein. The table lists about 180,000 distinct CDR3 sequences, under 55% of them singletons. This clonotype originated in a human donor in good health. The rearrangement uses TRBV10-3 and TRBJ1-3; D is unresolved. The material sequenced was sorted CD4+, CD8+, or CD8+CD57+ T cells (not recorded which) from PBMCs. The CDR3 reads CASSENTEEYRNTIYF. CDR3 sequence (DNA): TGTGCCAGCAGTGAAAACACGGAGGAGTATCGAAACACCATATATTTT.